This paragraph reports one T cell receptor beta chain. This clonotype has a handful of counts. Its antigen remains undetermined. No much larger clone exists at a distance of one base, and base qualities are not known. These data originate in a study of response to subunit inactivated influenza vaccine listed by TCRdb under 2018. With regard to the full study: The study used deep quantitative T cell receptor repertoire profiling to track responses to a trivalent subunit inactivated influenza vaccine.

The method behind the library was RT-PCR. The sample was run on an Illumina HiSeq 2500. The public reads were quality trimmed at Q25 with fastp and then assembled into clones with MiXCR by TCRdb, keeping productive beta chains. For every CDR3 protein sequence, its rows merge into one entry that carries the most common genes and DNA. This sample has just under 550,000 distinct CDR3 sequences in its table, and approximately 24% of those were observed once. 2.5% to 3% of the sample goes to the ten largest clones. Deletion took 7 bases off V and 0 bases off J, with a span of 13 bases between the germline ends. The CDR3 starts with the cysteine, ends with the phenylalanine, and has 15 residues. Just CDR3 DNA is preserved here, 45 bases in frame from base 1. CDR1 and CDR2, looked up from the germline V gene, are SGHRS and YFSETQ. What the study reported, not specific to this receptor: It was suggested by the authors that each seasonal influenza vaccination may recruit only a limited number of new T cells.

The sample was also linked to a second study, of T cells expressing NK-cell markers. The second study also describes: The TCR beta cDNA libraries were made using 5'RACE template switching, a step that added both a universal primer site and unique molecular identifiers. In sorted CD3+CD56+NKG2C+, CD3+CD56+NKG2C- and CD3+CD56-NKG2C+ T-cell subsets from several donors, TCR beta-chain repertoires were profiled. Seven of the eight sequenced donors were HCMV-seropositive and one was HCMV-seronegative. In several experiments an anti-gammadeltaTCR antibody was added to restrict sorting to alphabetaTCR-expressing T cells. In roughly 6 donors, the dominant CD3+CD56+NKG2C+ clonotypes were found to rank among the top 10 CD8+ clonotypes and to make up about 1.0-7.5% of CD8+ T cells. Those dominant clonotypes were again the most abundant among CD3+CD56-NKG2C+ cells in a handful of donors, at roughly 28.3-65%. Whether the expanded NKG2C-expressing T cell clones were specific for HCMV antigens remained unclear. Randomly selected healthy volunteers, three men and five women, were used as the eight sequenced donors. HCMV-specific IgG was detected in serum with a commercial ELISA kit to determine HCMV serostatus. Ficoll density gradient centrifugation was used to isolate peripheral blood mononuclear cells from blood. Using Miltenyi isolation kits, CD4+ and CD8+ T cells were isolated from PBMC through magnetic immunoseparation. cDNA synthesis was primed from the TCR beta constant segment, followed by two successive PCR amplification steps. Illumina HiSeq 2000/2500, MiSeq or NextSeq was used to sequence libraries as 2 x 150 bp reads. Reads were demultiplexed and grouped by UMI with MIGEC, and clonotypes were assembled and quantified with MiTCR. To remove erroneous sequences, TCR cDNA sequences were retained only when supported by two or more reads. The tcR package was used for downstream repertoire analysis, and clonotypes were matched across fractions by CDR3 nucleotide sequence plus V segment. VDJmatch was used to annotate antigen specificity against VDJdb, with one amino acid substitution in CDR3 permitted.

The chain employs TRBV5-1 and TRBJ2-2; no D segment can be confidently identified. Sequencing used CD4+ T cells sorted from PBMCs, obtained roughly 13 days after vaccination. This receptor was obtained from a man between 45 and 60 years old who received an inactivated influenza vaccine. Donor details come from another sample of the same person, matched by shared clones. The DNA sequence is as follows: TGCGCCAGCTGTGTCCGGTCCGCGAACACCGGGGAGCTGTTTTTT. Translation gives CASCVRSANTGELFF.